Each of the 14 T cell receptor beta chains below was sequenced from the same sample in a study of chemoradiotherapy in HPV16-positive cancers (dated by TCRdb to 2022 to 2024). The library was generated by the immunoSEQ multiplex PCR assay. Imported from immuneACCESS, the table was reduced by TCRdb to in-frame sequences with V and J called. These copies leave out some clones; in studies compared against another copy, an unresolved V gene accounts for under half, and the cause of the remainder is not known. In all, the sample holds some 25,000 clones, and 90% to 95% of those were seen once. In total, the top ten clones hold 22% of the sample. Material: blood, obtained from a patient who underwent chemoradiotherapy. The source of these receptors is a human donor with HPV-associated anogenital cancer.

The gene calls are TRBV7-9 and TRBJ1-2; D gene ambiguous. Germline loops: CDR1 SEHNR, CDR2 FQNEAQ (reference sequence). The CDR3 has 12 residues. Trimming removed 5 bases at V and 7 bases at J, with 11 bases between. The CDR3 loop reads CASSDPALGYTF. In DNA, the CDR3 is TGTGCCAGCAGCGACCCCGCTCTTGGCTACACCTTC.

This chain connects TRBV29-1 to TRBJ2-2; 16 positions match TRBD2. Germline CDR1 and CDR2: SQVTM and ANQGSEA. The trim removed 6 bases at V and 4 bases at J, leaving 11 bases unmatched. This CDR3 region has 18 residues. CDR3 amino acids: CSVTPGTSGGAGTGELFF. CDR3 DNA: TGCAGCGTAACCCCGGGGACTAGCGGGGGGGCGGGCACCGGGGAGCTGTTTTTT.

A few counts support this clone. Other DNA sequences in the sample encode the same CDR3. The V call is TRBV21-1, the J call TRBJ2-5; the D segment call TRBD2 is taken from the table without a DNA check. TRBV21-1 is deemed a pseudogene. The CDR3 runs to 14 residues. This CDR3 reads CASSKGTGGETQYF. CDR3 nucleotide sequence: TGTGCCAGCAGCAAAGGGACGGGAGGGGAGACCCAGTACTTC.

This sequence joins TRBV7-2 and TRBJ1-6; TRBD1 agrees at 7 bases. The CDR3 length is 17 residues. Germline CDR1 reads SGHTA; CDR2 reads FQGNSA. V was pared by 2 bases and J by 1 base, with 5 bases of the junction left unmatched. The CDR3 DNA reads TGTGCCAGCAGCTTAATGGGACAGCAGTCCTATAATTCACCCCTCCACTTT. Its protein product is CASSLMGQQSYNSPLHF.

This sequence joins TRBV4-3 and TRBJ2-2; 14 bases are a match to TRBD2. The germline CDR1 and CDR2 sequences are LGHNA and YSLEER. The CDR3 covers 18 residues. J lost 8 bases, V lost 5 bases, and 13 bases had no gene match. CDR3 protein: CASSSMLTSGGVRGELFF. The CDR3 DNA follows: TGCGCCAGCAGCTCGATGCTGACTAGCGGGGGGGTTAGGGGGGAGCTGTTTTTT.

The genes are TRBV2 and TRBJ2-3; D is unclear. Germline lookup yields CDR1 SNHLY and CDR2 FYNNEI. The CDR3 consists of 14 residues. V was cut by 7 bases and J by 2 bases, with 13 bases left in between. Here the CDR3 reads CASNRVAYTDTQYF. The CDR3 DNA is TGTGCCAGCAATCGCGTGGCCTACACAGATACGCAGTATTTT.

CDR3 loop: CATSRGTVEKLFF. The CDR3 DNA sequence: TGTGCCACCAGCAGAGGGACAGTCGAAAAACTGTTTTTT. The chain carries TRBV15 and TRBJ1-4; maybe TRBD1 (6 bases). The CDR3 is 13 amino acids. The V end was cut by 1 base, the J end by 8 bases, with 8 bases between. Germline V gene lookup returns CDR1 LNHNV and CDR2 YYDKDF (reference sequence). The whole variable domain, filled in from reference TRBV15 and TRBJ1-4, reads DAMVIQNPRYQVTQFGKPVTLSCSQTLNHNVMYWYQQKSSQAPKLLFHYYDKDFNNEADTPDNFQSRRPNTSFCFLDIRSPGLGDTAMYLCATSRGTVEKLFFGSGTQLSVL.

V is TRBV19 and J is TRBJ1-1, with 7 bases matching TRBD1. Germline lookup yields CDR1 LNHDA and CDR2 SQIVND (reference sequence). The CDR3 length is 12 residues. Germline trimming cut 4 bases from V and 7 bases from J; bases unmatched to any gene: 3. The CDR3 loop reads CASSTQGVEAFF. The CDR3 bases are TGTGCCAGTAGTACGCAGGGGGTTGAAGCTTTCTTT.

The chain has TRBV28 and TRBJ2-2; a weak D match, TRBD1 (6 bases). The CDR3 contains 14 residues. CDR1 is MDHEN and CDR2 is SYDVKM in the germline V gene. V lost 7 bases, J lost 0 bases, and 9 bases lay in between. The chain's CDR3 is CASTGTSNTGELFF. The CDR3 region has the DNA TGTGCCAGCACCGGGACATCGAACACCGGGGAGCTGTTTTTT.

The chain joins TRBV11-2 to TRBJ2-7; D ambiguous. CDR3 length equals 14 residues. The germline V gene has CDR1 SGHAT and CDR2 FQNNGV. V dropped 5 bases and J dropped 2 bases, with 13 bases sitting between them. The CDR3 sequence: CASSPGRLAYEQYF. CDR3 coding DNA: TGTGCCAGCAGCCCCGGACGGTTAGCCTACGAGCAGTACTTC.

This clone is deemed medium-sized (0.01 to 0.1%). The J gene is TRBJ1-1, the V gene TRBV5-1; TRBD1 matches at 10 bases. Looked up from germline, CDR1 is SGHRS and CDR2 is YFSETQ. The CDR3 length is 15 residues. With V trimmed by 3 bases and J by 8 bases, 10 bases remained unmatched. The CDR3 loop reads CASSSPGTGVFEAFF. CDR3 DNA sequence: TGCGCCAGCAGCTCCCCCGGGACAGGGGTTTTCGAAGCTTTCTTT. Supplemented by reference TRBV5-1 and TRBJ1-1, the full variable domain reads KAGVTQTPRYLIKTRGQQVTLSCSPISGHRSVSWYQQTPGQGLQFLFEYFSETQRNKGNFPGRFSGRQFSNSRSEMNVSTLELGDSALYLCASSSPGTGVFEAFFGQGTRLTVV.

The chain recombines TRBV11-2 with TRBJ1-6, with TRBD1 as a possible D gene (5 bases). From germline, CDR1 is SGHAT and CDR2 FQNNGV. There are 17 residues in the CDR3. Trimming left V 1 base short and J 10 bases short, with 20 bases between. CDR3 loop: CASSLVIWDSARSPLHF. CDR3 DNA sequence: TGTGCCAGCAGCTTAGTTATATGGGACTCGGCAAGATCACCCCTCCACTTT. Combining the CDR3 with reference TRBV11-2 and TRBJ1-6 gives the whole variable domain EAGVAQSPRYKIIEKRQSVAFWCNPISGHATLYWYQQILGQGPKLLIQFQNNGVVDDSQLPKDRFSAERLKGVDSTLKIQPAKLEDSAVYLCASSLVIWDSARSPLHFGNGTRLTVT.

The chain combines TRBV5-1 with TRBJ1-6, with a tentative D call TRBD1 (5 bases). CDR3 length equals 15 residues. CDR1 SGHRS and CDR2 YFSETQ come from the germline V gene. V lost 0 bases to trimming and J lost 8 bases, with 12 bases between them. CDR3 coding DNA: TGCGCCAGCAGCTTGGCTCAGGGATTGGATTCACCCCTCCACTTT. Translated: CASSLAQGLDSPLHF.

This clone showed up just once. This chain joins TRBV6-5 and TRBJ2-3; D unclear. The germline V gene has CDR1 MNHEY and CDR2 SVGAGI. The CDR3 loop spans 15 amino acids. Trimming cost V 0 bases and J 2 bases, with 9 bases left between them. CDR3 nucleotides: TGTGCCAGCAGTTACTCCGCCCTTACCACAGATACGCAGTATTTT. It is translated as CASSYSALTTDTQYF.